One sample yielded the 17 T cell receptor beta chains listed below, sequenced in a study of blood T cell repertoires in COVID-19. Method: immunoSEQ multiplex PCR; TCRdb's copy keeps in-frame clones and lacks some. Of about 260,000 clones in the sample, 70% to 85% were seen once. The sequencing input was peripheral blood. These receptors came from a woman of 80 years or more with acute or convalescent COVID-19.

The CDR3 is CAWSASGRGYLETQYF. CDR3 in DNA: TGTGCCTGGAGTGCTAGCGGGAGAGGGTATTTAGAGACCCAGTACTTC. The rearrangement links TRBV30 to TRBJ2-5; TRBD2 agrees at 10 bases. This CDR3 contains 16 residues. CDR1 and CDR2 from the germline V gene are GTSNPN and SVGIG (reference sequence). V shed 1 base, J shed 4 bases, and the junction held 9 bases outside the gene matches.

The chain has TRBV7-9 and TRBJ2-5; no definite D call. The CDR3 consists of 13 residues. CDR1 and CDR2 (germline): SEHNR, FQNEAQ (reference sequence). The V and J ends lost 2 bases and 5 bases respectively, with 9 bases between them. DNA of the CDR3: TGTGCCAGCAGCTTAATGCAGTCCGAGACCCAGTACTTC. This gives the protein CASSLMQSETQYF.

The table lists this clone with a few counts. The rearrangement uses TRBV7-3 and TRBJ2-5; 8 bases align to TRBD1. Germline trimming cut 5 bases from V and 5 bases from J; bases unmatched to any gene: 16. The CDR3 extends over 17 amino acids. Germline CDR1 and CDR2: SGHTA and FQGTGA. DNA of the CDR3: TGTGCCAGCAGCCCCATTGGACAGGGTGGGGGCTGGGAGACCCAGTACTTC. Amino acids: CASSPIGQGGGWETQYF.

This clone was observed a few times. The chain uses TRBV7-9 and TRBJ1-2; D gene uncertain. Germline CDR1 and CDR2: SEHNR and FQNEAQ (reference sequence). This CDR3 spans 15 amino acids. The CDR3 loop is CVLDSEAHLNYGYTF. DNA for the CDR3: TGTGTACTTGACTCGGAGGCCCACCTTAACTATGGCTACACCTTC.

V gene TRBV6-5 combines with J gene TRBJ1-1; D is unclear. Germline loops: CDR1 MNHEY, CDR2 SVGAGI. The CDR3 sequence is 13 residues long. The germline V and J ends were trimmed by 6 bases and 3 bases, with 11 bases remaining between them. The CDR3 loop reads CASSPRLYTEAFF. CDR3 DNA: TGTGCCAGCAGCCCCAGGTTGTACACTGAAGCTTTCTTT.

The chain is built from TRBV19 and TRBJ2-5; D might be TRBD1 (6 bases). CDR1 is LNHDA and CDR2 is SQIVND in the germline V gene (reference sequence). CDR3 size: 15 residues. V was cut by 0 bases and J by 1 base, with 9 bases left in between. The chain's CDR3 is CASSIDAGAQETQYF. In DNA form, the CDR3 reads TGTGCCAGTAGTATAGATGCAGGGGCCCAAGAGACCCAGTACTTC.

This chain joins TRBV7-2 and TRBJ1-2; TRBD1 aligns across 8 bases. V shed 7 bases, J shed 4 bases, and the junction held 8 bases outside the gene matches. This CDR3 region has 14 residues. Germline V CDR1 and CDR2: SGHTA, FQGNSA. This CDR3 is CASTTGQGGYGYTF. In DNA, the CDR3 is TGTGCCAGCACCACCGGACAGGGAGGCTATGGCTACACCTTC.

The V gene is TRBV11-2, the J gene TRBJ1-4, with TRBD1 matching over 8 bases. From germline, CDR1 is SGHAT and CDR2 FQNNGV. V lost 6 bases and J lost 8; bases outside the gene matches: 8. The CDR3 runs to 14 residues. The CDR3, as DNA: TGTGCCAGCAGTAAACAGGGGGGTCGAGAAAAACTGTTTTTT. This sequence encodes CASSKQGGREKLFF. The full variable domain, its missing parts supplied by reference TRBV11-2 and TRBJ1-4, is EAGVAQSPRYKIIEKRQSVAFWCNPISGHATLYWYQQILGQGPKLLIQFQNNGVVDDSQLPKDRFSAERLKGVDSTLKIQPAKLEDSAVYLCASSKQGGREKLFFGSGTQLSVL.

The chain recombines TRBV14 with TRBJ1-2; the D is unclear. CDR1 is SGHDN, CDR2 FVKESK, per germline. CDR3 length equals 15 residues. Trimming removed 0 bases from V and 4 bases from J, with 12 bases in between. Here the CDR3 DNA reads TGTGCCAGCAGCCAAGATCCCCCGAGGGTCTATGGCTACACCTTC. This codes for CASSQDPPRVYGYTF.

The genes are TRBV6-5 and TRBJ1-4, with D possibly TRBD1 on 5 matching bases. The CDR3 is 15 residues long. Trimming removed 6 bases from V and 7 bases from J, with 18 bases in between. The germline CDR1 and CDR2 sequences are MNHEY and SVGAGI. CDR3 protein: CASRPPGESGEKLFF. The CDR3 bases are TGTGCCAGCAGGCCCCCGGGGGAATCTGGTGAAAAACTGTTTTTT.

This clone was seen a handful of times. V gene TRBV25-1 combines with J gene TRBJ2-3; D might be TRBD2 (5 bases). Trimming pared 3 bases from V and 2 bases from J, leaving 15 bases between. The CDR3 is made up of 16 amino acids. Germline V lookup: CDR1 MGHDK, CDR2 SYGVNS. CDR3 protein: CASSDRATRYTDTQYF. The CDR3 coding sequence is TGTGCCAGCAGTGATCGAGCCACTAGATACACAGATACGCAGTATTTT.

The chain carries TRBV18 and TRBJ1-1, with D perhaps matching TRBD1 (6 bases). This CDR3 region has 15 residues. Germline values: CDR1 KGHSH, CDR2 LQKENI. Trimming cost V 2 bases and J 1 base, with 11 bases left between them. The CDR3 sequence is CASSPFQGQNTEAFF. CDR3 nucleotide sequence: TGTGCCAGCTCACCATTTCAGGGACAGAACACTGAAGCTTTCTTT.

The chain has TRBV5-1 and TRBJ1-2; 10 positions agree with TRBD1. Trimming cost V 0 bases and J 6 bases; bases outside gene matches: 8. Germline lookup yields CDR1 SGHRS and CDR2 YFSETQ. This CDR3 is built from 16 residues. The CDR3 bases are TGCGCCAGCAGCTTGGCCTATGTGGGACAGGGGCATGGCTACACCTTC. As protein: CASSLAYVGQGHGYTF.

The gene calls are TRBV6-2 or TRBV6-3 and TRBJ1-5; maybe TRBD1 (5 bases). Per the germline V gene, CDR1 is MNHEY and CDR2 is SVGEGT. CDR3 length: 13 amino acids. With 2 bases removed from V and 6 bases from J, the gap between germline ends came to 8 bases. The CDR3 DNA reads TGTGCCAGCAGTTACGGGGCGTCTCAGCCCCAGCATTTT. It is translated as CASSYGASQPQHF.

V usage is TRBV29-1 and J usage is TRBJ2-7; no clear D. Trimming cost V 2 bases and J 3 bases, with 5 bases left between them. Germline V gene sequence: CDR1 SQVTM, CDR2 ANQGSEA. The CDR3 has 11 residues. DNA for the CDR3: TGCAGCGTTGAAACAGTCTACGAGCAGTACTTC. It encodes CSVETVYEQYF.

V is TRBV6-2 or TRBV6-3 and J is TRBJ2-2, with 14 bases lining up with TRBD2. V lost 0 bases and J lost 5; bases outside the gene matches: 8. The V gene's germline CDR1 is MNHEY and CDR2 SVGEGT. The length of the CDR3 is 19 residues. DNA for the CDR3: TGTGCCAGCAGTTACTCGAGACTAGCGGGGGGGCTGACAACCGGGGAGCTGTTTTTT. It is translated as CASSYSRLAGGLTTGELFF.

This sequence joins TRBV5-1 and TRBJ2-3; 8 bases line up with TRBD2. The CDR3 has 17 amino acids. The V and J ends lost 8 bases and 2 bases, in that order; junction bases with no gene match: 16. Germline V gene data show CDR1 as SGHRS and CDR2 as YFSETQ. CDR3 bases: TGCGCCAGACGTTATCCGGGACTAGATCTTGACACAGATACGCAGTATTTT. Translated, it gives CARRYPGLDLDTDTQYF.